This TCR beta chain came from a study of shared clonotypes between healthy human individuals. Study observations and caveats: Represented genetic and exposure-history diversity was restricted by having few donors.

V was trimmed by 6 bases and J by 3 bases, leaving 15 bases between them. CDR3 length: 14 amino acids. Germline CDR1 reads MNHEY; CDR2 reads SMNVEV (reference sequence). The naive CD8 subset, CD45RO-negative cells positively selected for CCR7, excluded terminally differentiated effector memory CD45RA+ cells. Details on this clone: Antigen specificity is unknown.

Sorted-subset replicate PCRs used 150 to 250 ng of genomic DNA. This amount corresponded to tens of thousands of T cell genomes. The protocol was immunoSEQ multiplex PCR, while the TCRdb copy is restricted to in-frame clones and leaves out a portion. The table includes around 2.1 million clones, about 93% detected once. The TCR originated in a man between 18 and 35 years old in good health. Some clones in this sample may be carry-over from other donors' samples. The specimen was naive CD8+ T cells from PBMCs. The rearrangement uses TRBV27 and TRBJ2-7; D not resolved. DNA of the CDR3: TGTGCCAGCAGCCCCGGGCTTTCAGGCTACGAGCAGTACTTC. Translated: CASSPGLSGYEQYF.